The next 8 T cell receptor beta chains were all read from a single sample in a study of human thymus T cells. Thymus tissue was removed during corrective cardiac surgery. Sequencing was performed with immunoSEQ multiplex PCR; in TCRdb, only in-frame clones are kept and a portion is missing. The sample contains roughly 120,000 clones, around 94% of which appear only once. The material sequenced was thymus tissue. The receptors shown here come from a boy less than two years old with a congenital heart defect but otherwise immunologically healthy.

The chain employs TRBV7-9 and TRBJ2-7; TRBD2 matches at 8 bases. The CDR3 is 15 amino acids. Germline assignment: CDR1 SEHNR and CDR2 FQNEAQ (reference sequence). Trimming cost V 3 bases and J 2 bases; bases outside gene matches: 6. The CDR3: CASSFREGGPYEQYF. The CDR3 DNA reads TGTGCCAGCAGCTTCCGGGAGGGTGGCCCCTACGAGCAGTACTTC.

The chain combines TRBV9 with TRBJ2-5; D perhaps matches TRBD2 (5 bases). Germline V gene data show CDR1 as SGDLS and CDR2 as YYNGEE. The CDR3 covers 12 residues. Trimming removed 3 bases from V and 3 bases from J, with 6 bases in between. The CDR3 protein is CASSAEEETQYF. The CDR3 DNA sequence: TGTGCCAGCAGCGCGGAGGAAGAGACCCAGTACTTC.

This clone was detected only a few times. The V and J genes are TRBV13 and TRBJ2-1, with D tentatively TRBD1 (5 bases). Germline V lookup: CDR1 PRHDT, CDR2 FYEKMQ (reference sequence). V was pared by 0 bases and J by 6 bases, with 6 bases between. This CDR3 has 13 residues. CDR3 residues: CASSLGQANEQFF. Written as DNA, the CDR3 is TGTGCCAGCAGCTTAGGACAGGCCAATGAGCAGTTCTTC.

In the case of this clone: At one of its ends the junction is not consistent with the germline gene, which may arise from a read error. This chain uses TRBV5-6 with TRBJ1-2; 7 bases agree with TRBD1. CDR1 and CDR2 (germline): SGHDT, YYEEEE. The CDR3 extends over 18 amino acids. The CDR3 DNA reads TGTGCCAGCAGCTTGTCAAATCCGTACAGGACAGGCCCCTATTGCTACACCTTC. Translated, it gives CASSLSNPYRTGPYCYTF.

The chain is built from TRBV11-3 and TRBJ1-1; no definite D call. V was trimmed by 7 bases and J by 1 base, leaving 4 bases between them. Germline V gene data show CDR1 as SGHNT and CDR2 as YENEEA. This CDR3 comprises 11 residues. The CDR3 loop reads CASTQNTEAFF. As DNA, the CDR3 is TGTGCCAGCACTCAGAACACTGAAGCTTTCTTT.

V is TRBV30 and J is TRBJ1-4; D unresolved. The CDR3 is made up of 11 amino acids. CDR1 GTSNPN and CDR2 SVGIG come from the germline V gene (reference sequence). V was cut by 2 bases and J by 5 bases, with 3 bases left in between. The DNA for the CDR3 is TGTGCCTGGAGTCAAAATGAAAAACTGTTTTTT. Translated: CAWSQNEKLFF.

J is TRBJ1-1 and V is TRBV2, with no clear D. This CDR3 contains 13 residues. V was shortened by 1 base and J by 1 base, with 4 bases between the two germline ends. The germline CDR1 and CDR2 sequences are SNHLY and FYNNEI. The CDR3 sequence is CASSEGRNTEAFF. CDR3 sequence (DNA): TGTGCCAGCAGTGAAGGCCGGAACACTGAAGCTTTCTTT.

The rearrangement links TRBV15 to TRBJ1-4; D is undetermined. The germline gives CDR1 LNHNV, CDR2 YYDKDF (reference sequence). The V end was cut by 1 base, the J end by 7 bases, with 19 bases between. The CDR3 is 17 amino acids. CDR3 loop: CATSRAREGRNFEKLFF. CDR3 DNA sequence: TGTGCCACCAGCAGAGCGAGGGAAGGGCGAAATTTTGAAAAACTGTTTTTT.